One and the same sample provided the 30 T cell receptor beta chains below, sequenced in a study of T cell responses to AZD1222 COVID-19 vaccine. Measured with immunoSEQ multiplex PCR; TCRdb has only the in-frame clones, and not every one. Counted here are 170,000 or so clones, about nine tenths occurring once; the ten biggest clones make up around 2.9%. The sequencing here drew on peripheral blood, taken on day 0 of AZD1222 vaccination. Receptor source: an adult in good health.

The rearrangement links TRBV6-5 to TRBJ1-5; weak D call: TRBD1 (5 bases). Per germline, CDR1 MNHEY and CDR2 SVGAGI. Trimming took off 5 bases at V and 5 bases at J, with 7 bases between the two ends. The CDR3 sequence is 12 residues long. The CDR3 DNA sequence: TGTGCCAGCAGTCGACAGTATCAGCCCCAGCATTTT. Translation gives CASSRQYQPQHF.

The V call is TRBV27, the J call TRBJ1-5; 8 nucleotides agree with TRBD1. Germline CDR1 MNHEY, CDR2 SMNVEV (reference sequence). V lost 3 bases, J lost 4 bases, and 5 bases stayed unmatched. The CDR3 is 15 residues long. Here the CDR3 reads CASSFTGGSNQPQHF. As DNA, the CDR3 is TGTGCCAGCAGTTTTACAGGGGGGTCAAATCAGCCCCAGCATTTT.

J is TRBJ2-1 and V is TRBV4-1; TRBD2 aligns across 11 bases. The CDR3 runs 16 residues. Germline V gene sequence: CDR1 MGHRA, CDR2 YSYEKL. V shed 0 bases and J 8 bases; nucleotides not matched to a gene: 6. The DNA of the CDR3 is TGCGCCAGCAGCCAAGAAACTAGCGGGGGCCAGGATGAGCAGTTCTTC. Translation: CASSQETSGGQDEQFF.

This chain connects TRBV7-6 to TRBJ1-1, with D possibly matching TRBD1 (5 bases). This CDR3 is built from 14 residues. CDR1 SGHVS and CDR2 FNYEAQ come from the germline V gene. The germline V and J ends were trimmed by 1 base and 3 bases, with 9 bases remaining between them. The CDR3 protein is CASSLGGTDTEAFF. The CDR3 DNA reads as TGTGCCAGCAGCTTAGGGGGGACTGACACTGAAGCTTTCTTT.

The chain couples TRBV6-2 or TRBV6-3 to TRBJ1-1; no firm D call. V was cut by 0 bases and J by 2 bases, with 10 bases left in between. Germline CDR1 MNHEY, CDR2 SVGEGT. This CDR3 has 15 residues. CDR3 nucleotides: TGTGCCAGCAGTTACTCGAGAATGGGAAACACTGAAGCTTTCTTT. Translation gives CASSYSRMGNTEAFF.

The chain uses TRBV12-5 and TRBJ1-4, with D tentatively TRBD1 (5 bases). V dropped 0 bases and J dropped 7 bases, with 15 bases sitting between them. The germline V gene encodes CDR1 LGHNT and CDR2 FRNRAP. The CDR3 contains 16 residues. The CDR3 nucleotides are TGTGCTAGTGGTTTGGTAACCAGGGTGGGGAGTGAAAAACTGTTTTTT. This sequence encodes CASGLVTRVGSEKLFF.

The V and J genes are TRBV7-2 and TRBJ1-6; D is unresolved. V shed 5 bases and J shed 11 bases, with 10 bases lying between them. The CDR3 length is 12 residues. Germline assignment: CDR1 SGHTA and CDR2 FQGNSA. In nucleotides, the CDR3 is TGTGCCAGCAGCCCTGGCGGTCCACCCCTCCACTTT. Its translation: CASSPGGPPLHF.

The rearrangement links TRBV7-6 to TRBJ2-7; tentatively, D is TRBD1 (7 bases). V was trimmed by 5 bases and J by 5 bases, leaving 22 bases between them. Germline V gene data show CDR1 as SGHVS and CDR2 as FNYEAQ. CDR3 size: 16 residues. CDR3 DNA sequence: TGTGCCAGCAGCGATAAAAAGACAGGGCGCGGGGACGAGCAGTACTTC. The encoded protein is CASSDKKTGRGDEQYF. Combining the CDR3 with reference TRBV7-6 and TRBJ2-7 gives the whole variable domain GAGVSQSPRYKVTKRGQDVALRCDPISGHVSLYWYRQALGQGPEFLTYFNYEAQQDKSGLPNDRFSAERPEGSISTLTIQRTEQRDSAMYRCASSDKKTGRGDEQYFGPGTRLTVT.

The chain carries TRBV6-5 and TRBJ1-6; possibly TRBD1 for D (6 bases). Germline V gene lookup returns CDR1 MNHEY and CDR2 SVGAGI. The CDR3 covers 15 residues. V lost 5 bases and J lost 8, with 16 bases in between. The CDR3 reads CASSPATGWDSPLHF. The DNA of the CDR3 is TGTGCCAGCAGTCCCGCAACAGGGTGGGATTCACCCCTCCACTTT.

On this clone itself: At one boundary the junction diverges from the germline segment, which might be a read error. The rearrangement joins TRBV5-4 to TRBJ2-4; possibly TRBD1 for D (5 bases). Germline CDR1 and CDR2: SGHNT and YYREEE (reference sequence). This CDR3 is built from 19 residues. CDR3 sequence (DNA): TGTGCCAGCAGATTGGGGCCCCTTAGACTTCTAATAGCCAAAAACATTCAGTACTTC. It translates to CASRLGPLRLLIAKNIQYF.

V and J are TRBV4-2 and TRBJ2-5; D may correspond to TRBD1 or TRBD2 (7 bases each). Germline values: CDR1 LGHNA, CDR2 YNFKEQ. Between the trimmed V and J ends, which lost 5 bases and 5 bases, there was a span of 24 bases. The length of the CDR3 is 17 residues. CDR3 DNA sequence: TGTGCCAGCAGCTCATTGGGGGGGACAGCTAACGGGGAGACCCAGTACTTC. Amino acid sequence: CASSSLGGTANGETQYF.

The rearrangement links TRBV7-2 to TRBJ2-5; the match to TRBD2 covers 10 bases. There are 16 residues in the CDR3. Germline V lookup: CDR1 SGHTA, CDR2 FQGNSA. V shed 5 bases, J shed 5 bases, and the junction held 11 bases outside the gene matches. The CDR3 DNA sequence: TGTGCCAGCAGCCCAAGCGGGGGGGCCAGGCGGGAGACCCAGTACTTC. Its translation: CASSPSGGARRETQYF. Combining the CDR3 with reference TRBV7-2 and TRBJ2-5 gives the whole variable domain GAGVSQSPSNKVTEKGKDVELRCDPISGHTALYWYRQSLGQGLEFLIYFQGNSAPDKSGLPSDRFSAERTGGSVSTLTIQRTQQEDSAVYLCASSPSGGARRETQYFGPGTRLLVL.

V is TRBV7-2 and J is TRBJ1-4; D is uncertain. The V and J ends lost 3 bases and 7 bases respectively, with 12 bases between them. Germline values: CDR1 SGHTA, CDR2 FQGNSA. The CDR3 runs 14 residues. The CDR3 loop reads CASSFLTPGEKLFF. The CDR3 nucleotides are TGTGCCAGCAGCTTCCTAACACCGGGTGAAAAACTGTTTTTT.

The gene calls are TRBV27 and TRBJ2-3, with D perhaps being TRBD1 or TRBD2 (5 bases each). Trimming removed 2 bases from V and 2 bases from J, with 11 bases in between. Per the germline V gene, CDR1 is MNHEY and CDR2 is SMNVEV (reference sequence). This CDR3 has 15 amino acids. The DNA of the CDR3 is TGTGCCAGCAGTTTAAGAGGGGCGGACACAGATACGCAGTATTTT. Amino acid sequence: CASSLRGADTDTQYF.

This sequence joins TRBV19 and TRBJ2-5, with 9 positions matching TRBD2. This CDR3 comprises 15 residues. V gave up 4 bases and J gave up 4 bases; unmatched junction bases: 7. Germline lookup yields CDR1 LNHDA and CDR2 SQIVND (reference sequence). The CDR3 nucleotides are TGTGCCAGTAGTACGACTCCGGGACTAGCAGAGACCCAGTACTTC. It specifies CASSTTPGLAETQYF.

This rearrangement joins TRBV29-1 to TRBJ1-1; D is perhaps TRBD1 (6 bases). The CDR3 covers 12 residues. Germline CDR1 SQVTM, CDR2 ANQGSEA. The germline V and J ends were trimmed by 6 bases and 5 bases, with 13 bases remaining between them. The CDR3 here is CSVSPGQTEAFF. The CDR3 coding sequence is TGCAGCGTCTCCCCTGGACAGACTGAAGCTTTCTTT. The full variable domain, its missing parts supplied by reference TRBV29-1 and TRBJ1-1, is SAVISQKPSRDICQRGTSLTIQCQVDSQVTMMFWYRQQPGQSLTLIATANQGSEATYESGFVIDKFPISRPNLTFSTLTVSNMSPEDSSIYLCSVSPGQTEAFFGQGTRLTVV.

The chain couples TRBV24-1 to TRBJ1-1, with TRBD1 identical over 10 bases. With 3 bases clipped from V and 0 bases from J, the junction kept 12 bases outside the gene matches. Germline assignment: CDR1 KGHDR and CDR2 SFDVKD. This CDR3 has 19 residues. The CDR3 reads CATSDHRDRGRLMNTEAFF. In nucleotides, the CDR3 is TGTGCCACCAGTGATCACCGGGACAGGGGACGACTTATGAACACTGAAGCTTTCTTT.

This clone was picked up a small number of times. CDR3 region: CASSLTVTNYGYTF. CDR3 sequence (DNA): TGTGCCAGTAGCCTGACCGTTACCAACTATGGCTACACCTTC. The J gene is TRBJ1-2, the V gene TRBV19; D is undetermined. V was cut by 6 bases and J by 2 bases, with 13 bases left in between. The germline gives CDR1 LNHDA, CDR2 SQIVND (reference sequence). The CDR3 loop spans 14 amino acids.

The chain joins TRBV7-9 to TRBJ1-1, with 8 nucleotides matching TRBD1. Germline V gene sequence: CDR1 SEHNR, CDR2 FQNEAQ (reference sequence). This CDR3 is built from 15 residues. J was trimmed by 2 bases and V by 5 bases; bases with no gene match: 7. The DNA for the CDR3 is TGTGCCAGCAGCGCCGCCGGACAGGGAAACACTGAAGCTTTCTTT. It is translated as CASSAAGQGNTEAFF.

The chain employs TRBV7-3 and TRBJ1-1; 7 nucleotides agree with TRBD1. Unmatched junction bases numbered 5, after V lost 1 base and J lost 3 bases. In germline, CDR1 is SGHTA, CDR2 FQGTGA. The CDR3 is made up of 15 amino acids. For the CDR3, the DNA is TGTGCCAGCAGCTTAAAAGGGGGCGCGGACACTGAAGCTTTCTTT. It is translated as CASSLKGGADTEAFF.

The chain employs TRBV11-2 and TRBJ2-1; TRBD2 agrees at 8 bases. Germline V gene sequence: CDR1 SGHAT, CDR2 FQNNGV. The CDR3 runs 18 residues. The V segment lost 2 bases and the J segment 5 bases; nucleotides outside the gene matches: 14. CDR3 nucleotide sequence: TGTGCCAGCAGCTTACGGAGGGACGAGCGGGGGCCCCACAATGAGCAGTTCTTC. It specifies CASSLRRDERGPHNEQFF.

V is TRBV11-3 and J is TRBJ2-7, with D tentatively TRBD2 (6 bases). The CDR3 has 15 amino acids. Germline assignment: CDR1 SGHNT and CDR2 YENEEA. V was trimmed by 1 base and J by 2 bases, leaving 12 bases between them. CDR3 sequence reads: CASSLGQGLAYEQYF. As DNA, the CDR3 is TGTGCCAGCAGCTTAGGGCAGGGACTCGCCTACGAGCAGTACTTC.

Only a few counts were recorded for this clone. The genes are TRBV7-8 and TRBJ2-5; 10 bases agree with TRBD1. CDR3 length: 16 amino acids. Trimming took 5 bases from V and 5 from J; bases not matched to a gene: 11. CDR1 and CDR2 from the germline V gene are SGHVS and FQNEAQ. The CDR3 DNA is TGTGCCAGCAGCGGACTGACCGGGACAGGGGATGAGACCCAGTACTTC. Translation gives CASSGLTGTGDETQYF.

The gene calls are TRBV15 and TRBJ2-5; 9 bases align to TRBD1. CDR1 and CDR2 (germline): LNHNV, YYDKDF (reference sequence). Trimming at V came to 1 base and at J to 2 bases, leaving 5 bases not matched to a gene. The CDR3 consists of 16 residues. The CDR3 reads CATSRGTGQGQETQYF. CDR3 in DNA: TGTGCCACCAGCAGAGGAACAGGACAGGGGCAAGAGACCCAGTACTTC.

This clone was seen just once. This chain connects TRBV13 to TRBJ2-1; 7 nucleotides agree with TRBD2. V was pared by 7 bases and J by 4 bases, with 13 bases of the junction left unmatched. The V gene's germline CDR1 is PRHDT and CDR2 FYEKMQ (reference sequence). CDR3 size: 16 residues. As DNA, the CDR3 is TGTGCCAGCACCGGGGGGACCCTTGGCGGGTACAATGAGCAGTTCTTC. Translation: CASTGGTLGGYNEQFF.

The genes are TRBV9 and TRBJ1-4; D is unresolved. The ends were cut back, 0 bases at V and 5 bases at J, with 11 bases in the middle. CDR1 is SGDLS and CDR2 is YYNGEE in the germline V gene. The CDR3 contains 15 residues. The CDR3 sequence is CASSVGEGRNEKLFF. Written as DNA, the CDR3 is TGTGCCAGCAGCGTAGGTGAGGGTCGAAATGAAAAACTGTTTTTT.

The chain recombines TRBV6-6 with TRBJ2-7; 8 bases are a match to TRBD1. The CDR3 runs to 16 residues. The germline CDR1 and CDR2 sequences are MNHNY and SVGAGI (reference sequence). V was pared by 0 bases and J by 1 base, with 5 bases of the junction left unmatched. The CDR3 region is CASSYSLTGVSYEQYF. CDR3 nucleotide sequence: TGTGCCAGCAGTTACTCCTTGACAGGGGTATCCTACGAGCAGTACTTC.

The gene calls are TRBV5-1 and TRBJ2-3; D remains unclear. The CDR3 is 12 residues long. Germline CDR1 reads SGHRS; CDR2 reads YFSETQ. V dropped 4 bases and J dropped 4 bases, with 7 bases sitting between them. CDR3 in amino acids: CASSIGADTQYF. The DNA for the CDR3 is TGCGCCAGCAGCATTGGGGCAGATACGCAGTATTTT.

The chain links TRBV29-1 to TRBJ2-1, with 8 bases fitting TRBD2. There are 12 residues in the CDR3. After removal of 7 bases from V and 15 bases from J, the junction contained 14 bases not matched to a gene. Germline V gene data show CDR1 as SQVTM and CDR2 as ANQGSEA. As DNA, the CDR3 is TGCAGCGCTCTTAGCGGGGCCTCCCAGGGGTTCTTC. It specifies CSALSGASQGFF.

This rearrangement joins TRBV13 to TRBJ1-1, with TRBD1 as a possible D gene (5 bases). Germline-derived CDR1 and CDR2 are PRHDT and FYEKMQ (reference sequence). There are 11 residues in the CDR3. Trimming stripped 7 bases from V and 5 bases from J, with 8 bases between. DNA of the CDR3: TGTGCCAGCACGGGGGGTACTGAAGCTTTCTTT. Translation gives CASTGGTEAFF.